Listed here are 28 T cell receptor beta chains from one sample, sequenced in a study of blood T cells in healthy people across ages. The authors ran a second PCR of 7 to 11 cycles using a sample-barcoded 5' primer and a J-beta primer mix. A single record per CDR3 protein comes from TCRdb applying MiXCR to the 5' RACE reads. The table lists about 570,000 distinct CDR3 sequences, 25% to 30% of them singletons. Sequences were obtained from blood. Receptors originate from a woman in her seventies in good health.

The chain has TRBV7-6 and TRBJ1-5; perhaps TRBD1 as D (6 bases). V dropped 1 base and J dropped 6 bases, with 16 bases sitting between them. Germline V gene lookup returns CDR1 SGHVS and CDR2 FNYEAQ. The CDR3 runs to 16 residues. DNA for the CDR3: TGTGCCAGCAGCTTAGACAGGGTCGGGCCAAGTCAGCCCCAGCATTTT. This codes for CASSLDRVGPSQPQHF.

The chain employs TRBV7-2 and TRBJ2-3; 11 bases fit TRBD2. With 3 bases clipped from V and 0 bases from J, the junction kept 8 bases outside the gene matches. This CDR3 region has 18 residues. Germline CDR1 is SGHTA and CDR2 is FQGNSA. The CDR3 here is CASSFRLAGRTSTDTQYF. The DNA of the CDR3 is TGTGCCAGCAGCTTTCGACTAGCGGGGCGCACTAGCACAGATACGCAGTATTTT.

V and J are TRBV5-1 and TRBJ2-6; D remains unclear. Germline-derived CDR1 and CDR2 are SGHRS and YFSETQ. This CDR3 contains 16 residues. Between the trimmed V and J ends, which lost 0 bases and 0 bases, there was a span of 7 bases. CDR3 DNA sequence: TGCGCCAGCAGCTTGGCCGTCGGCTCTGGGGCCAACGTCCTGACTTTC. Its protein is CASSLAVGSGANVLTF. Using reference TRBV5-1 and TRBJ2-6 for the parts outside the CDR3, the full variable domain is KAGVTQTPRYLIKTRGQQVTLSCSPISGHRSVSWYQQTPGQGLQFLFEYFSETQRNKGNFPGRFSGRQFSNSRSEMNVSTLELGDSALYLCASSLAVGSGANVLTFGAGSRLTVL.

This clonotype showed up just a few times. The chain combines TRBV7-9 with TRBJ1-5, with TRBD1 matching over 7 bases. CDR1 SEHNR and CDR2 FQNEAQ come from the germline V gene (reference sequence). The CDR3 runs to 14 residues. The J segment lost 5 bases and the V segment lost 2 bases, leaving 3 bases of the junction unmatched. Here the CDR3 DNA reads TGTGCCAGCAGCTTAATCGGGACAGATCAGCCCCAGCATTTT. This gives the protein CASSLIGTDQPQHF.

This rearrangement joins TRBV12-3 or TRBV12-4 to TRBJ2-7, with 7 positions matching TRBD2. The CDR3 sequence is 13 residues long. V was pared by 1 base and J by 6 bases, with 3 bases of the junction left unmatched. CDR3 in DNA: TGTGCCAGCAGTTTAGTATCGGGAGGCGAGCAGTACGTC. This codes for CASSLVSGGEQYV.

This clonotype was counted between two and nine times. The chain couples TRBV3-1 to TRBJ2-6; D unclear. The CDR3 is 18 amino acids. Germline V gene data show CDR1 as LGHDT and CDR2 as YNNKEL (reference sequence). V was clipped by 0 bases and J by 0 bases, with 12 bases between them. The CDR3 DNA follows: TGTGCCAGCAGCCAAGAAAGGGCAGGACGCTCTGGGGCCAACGTCCTGACTTTC. Its protein is CASSQERAGRSGANVLTF.

The gene calls are TRBV10-3 and TRBJ2-3; 8 positions match TRBD1. Germline values: CDR1 ENHRY, CDR2 SYGVKD. This CDR3 is built from 15 residues. With V trimmed by 2 bases and J by 3 bases, 4 bases remained unmatched. CDR3 region: CAISEGGQGTDTQYF. The CDR3 bases are TGTGCCATCAGTGAGGGAGGACAGGGAACAGATACGCAGTATTTT.

The CDR3, as DNA: TGTGCCAGCAGCCCCACCGGGCCTGGCGGTTACAATGAGCAGTTCTTC. Residues: CASSPTGPGGYNEQFF. V and J are TRBV7-9 and TRBJ2-1; D gene unclear. V was cut by 5 bases and J by 4 bases, with 18 bases left in between. Germline V gene lookup returns CDR1 SEHNR and CDR2 FQNEAQ (reference sequence). This CDR3 has 16 amino acids.

The chain links TRBV7-2 to TRBJ2-5; 9 positions agree with TRBD1. The CDR3 contains 14 residues. CDR1 SGHTA and CDR2 FQGNSA come from the germline V gene. V shed 4 bases, J shed 6 bases, and the junction held 6 bases outside the gene matches. The DNA of the CDR3 is TGTGCCAGCAGCTCTGGACAGGGGAGAAAGACCCAGTACTTC. As protein: CASSSGQGRKTQYF.

V gene TRBV30 combines with J gene TRBJ2-7; TRBD1 agrees at 7 bases. The ends lost 0 bases at V and 4 bases at J; junction bases unmatched: 9. The CDR3 sequence is 15 residues long. In germline, CDR1 is GTSNPN, CDR2 SVGIG (reference sequence). CDR3 bases: TGTGCCTGGAGTGTAGGTGGGACAGATATTTACGAGCAGTACTTC. Translating it yields CAWSVGGTDIYEQYF.

The chain uses TRBV4-3 and TRBJ1-2, with a possible D match to TRBD1 (6 bases). Trimming pared 4 bases from V and 2 bases from J, leaving 11 bases between. The CDR3 loop spans 14 amino acids. Germline V gene lookup returns CDR1 LGHNA and CDR2 YSLEER. The CDR3 DNA sequence: TGCGCCAGCAGCCCTGTTACAGGGAACTATGGCTACACCTTC. Translation: CASSPVTGNYGYTF.

This clonotype was seen a few times. The V and J genes are TRBV4-2 and TRBJ2-5; D unclear. V lost 6 bases and J 3 bases, leaving 14 bases between the germline ends. CDR3 length: 14 amino acids. The germline V gene has CDR1 LGHNA and CDR2 YNFKEQ. This chain's CDR3 is CASSLGRQEETQYF. The CDR3 DNA sequence: TGTGCCAGCAGTCTCGGACGGCAGGAAGAGACCCAGTACTTC.

V and J are TRBV7-2 and TRBJ1-4, with 7 positions matching TRBD1. Per the germline V gene, CDR1 is SGHTA and CDR2 is FQGNSA. This CDR3 is built from 14 residues. J lost 7 bases, V lost 5 bases, and 7 bases had no gene match. For the CDR3, the DNA is TGTGCCAGCAGCCCCGACAGGGTTTTTGAAAAACTGTTTTTT. It yields the protein CASSPDRVFEKLFF.

Comment on this clonotype: No conserved phenylalanine or tryptophan is present at the end of the CDR3, so a read error is the likely explanation. The chain joins TRBV14 to TRBJ1-1, with D maybe TRBD1 (5 bases). The V gene lost 4 bases and the J gene lost 4 bases, with 13 bases spanning the gap. Germline lookup yields CDR1 SGHDN and CDR2 FVKESK. The CDR3 loop spans 14 amino acids. The CDR3 spells CASSLLLGGTEAFS. The CDR3 DNA follows: TGTGCCAGCAGCCTGCTCCTGGGGGGCACTGAAGCTTTCTCT.

The rearrangement links TRBV24-1 to TRBJ2-7, with D hard to call. The germline CDR1 and CDR2 sequences are KGHDR and SFDVKD. The CDR3 has 12 amino acids. V lost 5 bases, J lost 4 bases, and 8 bases lay in between. The DNA of the CDR3 is TGTGCCACCAGTGCCGGGCGATACGAGCAGTACTTC. Its translation: CATSAGRYEQYF.

This clonotype was recorded a few times. V gene TRBV7-9 combines with J gene TRBJ1-4; D not certain. Germline CDR1 reads SEHNR; CDR2 reads FQNEAQ (reference sequence). V lost 5 bases and J lost 6, with 16 bases in between. This CDR3 is 15 amino acids long. Here the CDR3 DNA reads TGTGCCAGCAGCCACGAAAGATGGCGGGATGAAAAACTGTTTTTT. Protein sequence: CASSHERWRDEKLFF.

This clonotype was seen just once. A junction boundary mismatches the germline segment, possibly from a read error. The chain employs TRBV5-6 and TRBJ2-1; no clear D gene. The CDR3 covers 11 residues. Germline CDR1 is SGHDT and CDR2 is YYEEEE. Written as DNA, the CDR3 is TGTACCAGCAGCTCGGCCCTTGAGCAGTTCTTC. This encodes CTSSSALEQFF.

About this clonotype itself: One junction end does not reproduce the germline sequence, and a read error may be involved. CDR3 amino acids: CACSRTTQETQYF. CDR3 DNA sequence: TGTGCCTGCAGCCGTACAACCCAAGAGACCCAGTACTTC. The chain has TRBV7-2 and TRBJ2-5; D is undetermined. The CDR3 spans 13 residues. Germline loops: CDR1 SGHTA, CDR2 FQGNSA.

V and J are TRBV29-1 and TRBJ2-1; 8 bases map to TRBD1. Germline V gene data show CDR1 as SQVTM and CDR2 as ANQGSEA. This CDR3 comprises 16 residues. After removal of 6 bases from V and 1 base from J, the junction contained 11 bases not matched to a gene. The CDR3 region has the DNA TGCAGCGTGGAAAAAACAGGGGGAGGATCCTACAATGAGCAGTTCTTC. It encodes CSVEKTGGGSYNEQFF.

The V and J genes are TRBV7-6 and TRBJ1-3; D is undetermined. The V and J ends lost 1 base and 0 bases respectively, with 10 bases between them. The V gene's germline CDR1 is SGHVS and CDR2 FNYEAQ. CDR3 length: 16 residues. The CDR3 region has the DNA TGTGCCAGCAGCTTAGGGCCGGCCCTCTCTGGAAACACCATATATTTT. Translation gives CASSLGPALSGNTIYF.

V and J are TRBV5-1 and TRBJ2-1; 13 bases are a match to TRBD2. V lost 4 bases, J lost 6 bases, and 4 bases stayed unmatched. This CDR3 has 15 residues. CDR1 is SGHRS, CDR2 YFSETQ, per germline. CDR3 loop: CASSLWTSGGNEQFF. The DNA for the CDR3 is TGCGCCAGCAGCCTATGGACTAGCGGGGGCAATGAGCAGTTCTTC.

The V call is TRBV20-1, the J call TRBJ2-7; D possibly corresponds to TRBD1 (6 bases). This CDR3 has 14 residues. Germline V gene sequence: CDR1 DFQATT, CDR2 SNEGSKA (reference sequence). Trimming stripped 0 bases from V and 6 bases from J, with 15 bases between. CDR3: CSARDPQGLREQYF. The CDR3 DNA reads as TGCAGTGCTAGAGATCCGCAGGGGTTGCGCGAGCAGTACTTC.

The genes are TRBV9 and TRBJ2-5; D tentatively fits TRBD1 or TRBD2 (6 bases each). Deletions cut 2 bases from V and 1 base from J, with 12 bases between. Germline CDR1 reads SGDLS; CDR2 reads YYNGEE. This CDR3 is 15 amino acids long. CDR3 in amino acids: CASSVLRGPQETQYF. The CDR3 nucleotides read TGTGCCAGCAGCGTCCTACGGGGGCCCCAAGAGACCCAGTACTTC.

For this clonotype: Germline is not matched at one junction end, which may reflect a read error. CDR3 coding DNA: TGTGCCACCAGTGATGCTGATCCCGGACAGGGCCTAGGTTACGAGCAGCACTTC. Translation: CATSDADPGQGLGYEQHF. The rearrangement links TRBV24-1 to TRBJ2-7; 8 positions agree with TRBD1. There are 18 residues in the CDR3. CDR1 KGHDR and CDR2 SFDVKD come from the germline V gene.

This rearrangement joins TRBV12-5 to TRBJ1-1, with D maybe TRBD1 (5 bases). Trimming took 5 bases from V and 9 from J, leaving 16 bases between them. The germline V gene has CDR1 LGHNT and CDR2 FRNRAP. The CDR3 has 13 amino acids. The CDR3: CASGLAPGMKAFF. The CDR3 DNA follows: TGTGCTAGTGGTCTAGCCCCAGGGATGAAAGCTTTCTTT. The complete variable domain, with remaining parts taken from reference TRBV12-5 and TRBJ1-1, reads DARVTQTPRHKVTEMGQEVTMRCQPILGHNTVFWYRQTMMQGLELLAYFRNRAPLDDSGMPKDRFSAEMPDATLATLKIQPSEPRDSAVYFCASGLAPGMKAFFGQGTRLTVV.

The V gene is TRBV6-8, the J gene TRBJ2-5; D not resolved. The germline V gene encodes CDR1 MNHGY and CDR2 SAAAGT. The length of the CDR3 is 13 residues. V was cut by 7 bases and J by 7 bases, with 16 bases left in between. The CDR3 nucleotides read TGTGCCAGCATACCTACCGGATCTCGGACCCAGTACTTC. Protein: CASIPTGSRTQYF.

The chain combines TRBV20-1 with TRBJ1-1; D ambiguous. Germline V gene sequence: CDR1 DFQATT, CDR2 SNEGSKA (reference sequence). The CDR3 spans 12 residues. Trimming took 0 bases from V and 8 from J, leaving 10 bases between them. The CDR3 sequence: CSAREAYGEAFF. The CDR3 bases are TGCAGTGCTAGAGAGGCCTACGGGGAAGCTTTCTTT.

The rearrangement joins TRBV7-8 to TRBJ2-3, with 9 bases aligning to TRBD2. CDR3 length: 18 amino acids. The germline V gene has CDR1 SGHVS and CDR2 FQNEAQ. V lost 0 bases, J lost 0 bases, and 7 bases stayed unmatched. The CDR3 DNA follows: TGTGCCAGCAGCTTAGCAAGACGACTAGCGGCTAGCACAGATACGCAGTATTTT. The encoded protein is CASSLARRLAASTDTQYF. The variable domain in full, completed from reference TRBV7-8 and TRBJ2-3, reads GAGVSQSPRYKVAKRGQDVALRCDPISGHVSLFWYQQALGQGPEFLTYFQNEAQLDKSGLPSDRFFAERPEGSVSTLKIQRTQQEDSAVYLCASSLARRLAASTDTQYFGPGTRLTVL.